The T cell receptor (beta chain) under discussion was sequenced for a study of identical twins' blood T cells. All three twin pairs grew up together with likely shared infections and vaccines. TCRdb re-analysed the 5' RACE reads in MiXCR, keeping a single row per CDR3 protein. The sample holds fewer than 450,000 distinct CDR3 sequences, around 30% seen once. Germline assignment: CDR1 DFQATT and CDR2 SNEGSKA (reference sequence). The CDR3 contains 16 residues. V lost 0 bases and J 1 base, leaving 15 bases between the germline ends. The J gene is TRBJ1-1, the V gene TRBV20-1; possibly TRBD1 for D (6 bases). The source is a woman aged 18 to 49 in good health. Input material: PBMCs. DNA of the CDR3: TGCAGTGCTAGAGATCAAGGGATAGGGGGGAACACTGAAGCTTTCTTT. It codes for CSARDQGIGGNTEAFF.